These T cell receptor beta chains were read from a single sample in a study of cytomegalovirus exposure and HLA in healthy donors. The method was immunoSEQ multiplex PCR; TCRdb's version includes in-frame clones alone and lacks a portion of them. Found here are roughly 200,000 clones, around 80% of them singletons; the top ten hold 0.71%. Sequenced sample: PBMCs. The receptors come from a boy aged 2 to 10 in good health and CMV-seronegative. Each CDR3 is given with its conserved first and last residue. D genes are given only for firm matches. Rows may omit the clone size; those that give it use once, few, many or a size class.

j_gene | abundance | d_gene | v_gene | CDR3aa | CDR3nt
TRBJ2-2 | . | . | TRBV6-1 | CASNRDLEAGELFF | TGTGCCAGCAACCGGGACTTAGAAGCCGGGGAGCTGTTTTTT
TRBJ2-7 | once | . | TRBV6-1 | CASSEALRKVYYEQYF | TGTGCCAGCAGTGAAGCATTGCGAAAAGTATACTACGAGCAGTACTTC
TRBJ2-5 | . | TRBD1 | TRBV11-2 | CASSGDSQETQYF | TGTGCCAGCAGCGGGGACAGCCAAGAGACCCAGTACTTC
TRBJ2-3 | . | . | TRBV19 | CASSIDGGAGDTQYF | TGTGCCAGTAGTATAGATGGCGGGGCTGGGGATACGCAGTATTTT
TRBJ2-7 | . | . | TRBV21-1 | CASRTEPYEQYF | TGTGCCAGCAGGACAGAACCCTACGAGCAGTACTTC
TRBJ2-3 | . | TRBD2 | TRBV5-4 | CASSSHAGDSTDTQYF | TGTGCCAGCAGCTCCCACGCGGGAGATAGTACAGATACGCAGTATTTT
TRBJ1-2 | once | TRBD1 | TRBV29-1 | CSVEDAAGGGYTF | TGCAGCGTTGAAGATGCGGCAGGGGGTGGCTACACCTTC
TRBJ2-5 | . | TRBD2 | TRBV4-2 | CASSPRSLAGVQETQYF | TGTGCCAGCAGCCCCCGGTCGCTAGCGGGGGTACAAGAGACCCAGTACTTC
TRBJ1-1 | . | TRBD1 | TRBV5-5 | CASSPGQGYTEAFF | TGTGCCAGCAGCCCCGGACAGGGGTACACTGAAGCTTTCTTT
TRBJ2-7 | . | . | TRBV6-1 | CASAEPRGYEQYF | TGTGCCAGCGCCGAGCCAAGAGGGTACGAGCAGTACTTC
TRBJ2-7 | . | . | TRBV27 | CASSPSGAYEQYF | TGTGCCAGCAGCCCCTCGGGGGCCTACGAGCAGTACTTC
TRBJ2-1 | . | TRBD2 | TRBV11-2 | CASSRGGRGSYNEQFF | TGTGCCAGCAGCCGCGGGGGGAGGGGCTCCTACAATGAGCAGTTCTTC